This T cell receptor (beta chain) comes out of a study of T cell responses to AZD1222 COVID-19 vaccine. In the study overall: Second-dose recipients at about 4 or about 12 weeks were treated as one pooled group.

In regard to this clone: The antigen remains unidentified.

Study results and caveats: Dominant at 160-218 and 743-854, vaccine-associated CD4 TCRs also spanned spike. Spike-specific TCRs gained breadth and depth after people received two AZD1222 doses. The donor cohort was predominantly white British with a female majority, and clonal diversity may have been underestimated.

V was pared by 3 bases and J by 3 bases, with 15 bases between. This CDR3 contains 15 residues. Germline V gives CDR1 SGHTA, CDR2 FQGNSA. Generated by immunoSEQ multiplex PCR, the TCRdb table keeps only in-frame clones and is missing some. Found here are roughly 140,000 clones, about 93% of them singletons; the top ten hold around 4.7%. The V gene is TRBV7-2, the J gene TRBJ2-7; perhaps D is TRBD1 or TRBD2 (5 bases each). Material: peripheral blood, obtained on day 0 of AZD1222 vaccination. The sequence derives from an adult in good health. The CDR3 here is CASSFGTATLYEQYF. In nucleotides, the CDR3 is TGTGCCAGCAGCTTTGGGACGGCGACCCTCTACGAGCAGTACTTC.